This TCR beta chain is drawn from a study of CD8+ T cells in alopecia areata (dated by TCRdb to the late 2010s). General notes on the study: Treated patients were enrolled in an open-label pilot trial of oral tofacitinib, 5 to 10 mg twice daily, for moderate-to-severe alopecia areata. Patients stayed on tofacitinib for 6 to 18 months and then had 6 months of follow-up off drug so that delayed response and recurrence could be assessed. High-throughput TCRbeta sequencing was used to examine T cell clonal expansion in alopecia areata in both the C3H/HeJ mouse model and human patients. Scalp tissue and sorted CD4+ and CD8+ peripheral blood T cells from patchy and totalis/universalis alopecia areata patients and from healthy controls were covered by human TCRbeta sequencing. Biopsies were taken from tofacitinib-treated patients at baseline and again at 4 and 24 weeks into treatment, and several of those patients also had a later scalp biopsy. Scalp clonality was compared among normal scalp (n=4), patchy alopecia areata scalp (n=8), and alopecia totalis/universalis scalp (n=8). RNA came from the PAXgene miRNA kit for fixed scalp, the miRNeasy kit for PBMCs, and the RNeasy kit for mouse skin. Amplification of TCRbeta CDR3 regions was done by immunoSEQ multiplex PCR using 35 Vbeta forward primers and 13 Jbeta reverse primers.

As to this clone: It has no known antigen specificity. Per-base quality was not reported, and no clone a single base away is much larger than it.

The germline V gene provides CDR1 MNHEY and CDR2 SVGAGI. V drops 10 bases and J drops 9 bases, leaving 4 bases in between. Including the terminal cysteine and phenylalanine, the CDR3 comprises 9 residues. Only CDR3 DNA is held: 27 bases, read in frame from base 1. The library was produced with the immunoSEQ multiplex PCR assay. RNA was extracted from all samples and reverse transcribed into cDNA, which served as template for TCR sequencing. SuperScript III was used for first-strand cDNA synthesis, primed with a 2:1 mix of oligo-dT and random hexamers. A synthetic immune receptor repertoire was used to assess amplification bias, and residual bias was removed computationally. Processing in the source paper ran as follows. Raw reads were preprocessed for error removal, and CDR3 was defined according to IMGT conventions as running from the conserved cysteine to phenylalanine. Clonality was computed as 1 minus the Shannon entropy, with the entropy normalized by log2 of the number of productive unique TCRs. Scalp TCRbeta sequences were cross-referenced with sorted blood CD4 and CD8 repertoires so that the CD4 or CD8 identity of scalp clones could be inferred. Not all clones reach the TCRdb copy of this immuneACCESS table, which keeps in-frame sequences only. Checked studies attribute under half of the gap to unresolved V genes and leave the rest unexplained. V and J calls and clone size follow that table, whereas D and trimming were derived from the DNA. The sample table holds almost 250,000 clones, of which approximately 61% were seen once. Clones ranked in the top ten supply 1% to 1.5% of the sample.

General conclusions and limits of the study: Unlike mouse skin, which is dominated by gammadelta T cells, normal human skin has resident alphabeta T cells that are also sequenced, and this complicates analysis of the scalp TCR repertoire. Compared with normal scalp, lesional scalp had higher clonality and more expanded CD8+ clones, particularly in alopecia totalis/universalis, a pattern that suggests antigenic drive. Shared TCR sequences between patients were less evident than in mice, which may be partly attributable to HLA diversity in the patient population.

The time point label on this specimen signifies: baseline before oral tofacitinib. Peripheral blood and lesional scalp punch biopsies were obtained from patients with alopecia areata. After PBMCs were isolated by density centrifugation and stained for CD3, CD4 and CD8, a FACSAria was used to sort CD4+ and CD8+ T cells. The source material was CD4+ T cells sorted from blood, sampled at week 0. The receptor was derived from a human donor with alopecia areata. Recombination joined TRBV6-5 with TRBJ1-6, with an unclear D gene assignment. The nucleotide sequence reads TGTGCCACCGGTTCACCCCTCCACTTT. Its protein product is CATGSPLHF.